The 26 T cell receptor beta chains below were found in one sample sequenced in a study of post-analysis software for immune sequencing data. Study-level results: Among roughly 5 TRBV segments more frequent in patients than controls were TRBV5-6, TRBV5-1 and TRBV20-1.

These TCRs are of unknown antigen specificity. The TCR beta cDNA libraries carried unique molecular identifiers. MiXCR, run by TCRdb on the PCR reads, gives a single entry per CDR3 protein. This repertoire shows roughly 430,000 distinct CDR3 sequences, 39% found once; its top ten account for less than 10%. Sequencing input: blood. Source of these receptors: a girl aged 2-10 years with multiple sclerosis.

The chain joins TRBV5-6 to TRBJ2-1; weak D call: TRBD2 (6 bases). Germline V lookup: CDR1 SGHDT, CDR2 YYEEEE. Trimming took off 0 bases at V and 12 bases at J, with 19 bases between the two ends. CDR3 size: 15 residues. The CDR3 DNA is TGTGCCAGCAGCTTGGTACGGGAGACCCGGGTAGCGCAGTTCTTC. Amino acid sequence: CASSLVRETRVAQFF.

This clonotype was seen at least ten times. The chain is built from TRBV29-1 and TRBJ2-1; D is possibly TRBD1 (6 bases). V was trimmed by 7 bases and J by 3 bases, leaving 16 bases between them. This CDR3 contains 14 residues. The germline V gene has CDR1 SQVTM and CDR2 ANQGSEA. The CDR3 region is CSAKGTFGYNEQFF. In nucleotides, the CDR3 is TGCAGCGCCAAGGGGACATTCGGCTACAATGAGCAGTTCTTC.

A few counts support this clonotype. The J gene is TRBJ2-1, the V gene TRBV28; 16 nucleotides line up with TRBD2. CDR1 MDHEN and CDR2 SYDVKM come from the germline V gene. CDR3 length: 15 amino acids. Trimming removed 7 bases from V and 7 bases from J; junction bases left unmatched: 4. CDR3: CASTPGLAGGNEQFF. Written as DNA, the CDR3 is TGTGCCAGCACCCCGGGACTAGCGGGGGGGAATGAGCAGTTCTTC.

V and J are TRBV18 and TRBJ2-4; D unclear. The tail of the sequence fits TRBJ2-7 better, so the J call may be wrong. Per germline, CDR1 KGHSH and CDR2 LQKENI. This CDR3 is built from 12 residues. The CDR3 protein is CASSPQIDEQYF. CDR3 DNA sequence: TGTGCCAGCTCACCCCAAATAGACGAGCAGTACTTC.

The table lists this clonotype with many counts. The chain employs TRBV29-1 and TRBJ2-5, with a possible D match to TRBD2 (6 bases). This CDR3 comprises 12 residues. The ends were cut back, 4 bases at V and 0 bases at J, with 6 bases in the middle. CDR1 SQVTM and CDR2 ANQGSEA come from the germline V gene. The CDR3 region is CSVGGNQETQYF. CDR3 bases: TGCAGCGTTGGCGGGAACCAAGAGACCCAGTACTTC.

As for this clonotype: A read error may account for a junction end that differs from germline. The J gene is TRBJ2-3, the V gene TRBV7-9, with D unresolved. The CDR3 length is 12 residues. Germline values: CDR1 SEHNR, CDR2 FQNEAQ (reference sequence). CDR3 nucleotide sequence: TGTGCCGGCAGCTTCCCTGCAGATACGCAGTATTTT. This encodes CAGSFPADTQYF.

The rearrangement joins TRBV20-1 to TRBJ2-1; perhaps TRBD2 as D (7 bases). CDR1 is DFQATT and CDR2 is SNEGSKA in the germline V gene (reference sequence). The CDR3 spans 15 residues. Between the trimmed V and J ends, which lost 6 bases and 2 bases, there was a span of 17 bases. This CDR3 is CSASVGGATYNEQFF. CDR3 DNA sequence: TGCAGTGCATCCGTAGGGGGGGCTACCTACAATGAGCAGTTCTTC.

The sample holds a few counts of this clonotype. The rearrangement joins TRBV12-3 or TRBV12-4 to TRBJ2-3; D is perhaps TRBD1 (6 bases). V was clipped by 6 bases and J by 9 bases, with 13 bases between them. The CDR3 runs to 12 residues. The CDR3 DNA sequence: TGTGCCAGCAGCGAGGGGGTCGTCACGCAGTATTTT. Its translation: CASSEGVVTQYF.

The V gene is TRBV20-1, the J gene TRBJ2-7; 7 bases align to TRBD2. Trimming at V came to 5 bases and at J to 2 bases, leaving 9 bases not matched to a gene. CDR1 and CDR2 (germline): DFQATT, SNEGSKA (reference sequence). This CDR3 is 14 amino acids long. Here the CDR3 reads CSAFRGGTAYEQYF. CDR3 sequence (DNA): TGCAGTGCTTTTAGGGGAGGGACGGCCTACGAGCAGTACTTC.

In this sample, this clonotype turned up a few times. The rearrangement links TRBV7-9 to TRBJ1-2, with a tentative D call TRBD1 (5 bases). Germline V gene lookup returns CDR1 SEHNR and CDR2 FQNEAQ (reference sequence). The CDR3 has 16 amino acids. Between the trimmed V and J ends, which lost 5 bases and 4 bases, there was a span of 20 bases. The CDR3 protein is CASSTIPQRDPYGYTF. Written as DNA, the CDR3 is TGTGCCAGCAGCACCATCCCACAGAGGGACCCCTATGGCTACACCTTC.

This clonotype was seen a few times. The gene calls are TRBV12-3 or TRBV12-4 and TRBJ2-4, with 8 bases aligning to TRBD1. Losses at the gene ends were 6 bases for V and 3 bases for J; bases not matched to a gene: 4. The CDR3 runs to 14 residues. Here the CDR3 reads CASRLTGGKNIQYF. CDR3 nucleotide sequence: TGTGCCAGCAGACTAACAGGGGGCAAAAACATTCAGTACTTC.

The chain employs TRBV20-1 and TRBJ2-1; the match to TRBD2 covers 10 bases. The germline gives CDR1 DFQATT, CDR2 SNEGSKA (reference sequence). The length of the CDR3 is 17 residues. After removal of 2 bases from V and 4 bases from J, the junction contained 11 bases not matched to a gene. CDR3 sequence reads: CSARPPSGGLLYNEQFF. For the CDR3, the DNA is TGCAGTGCTAGACCTCCTAGCGGGGGCCTTTTATACAATGAGCAGTTCTTC.

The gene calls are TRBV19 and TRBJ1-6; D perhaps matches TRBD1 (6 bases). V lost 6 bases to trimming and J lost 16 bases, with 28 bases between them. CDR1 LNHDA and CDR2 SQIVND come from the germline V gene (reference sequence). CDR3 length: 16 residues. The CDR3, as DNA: TGTGCCAGTAGAGAGACCGACGGGGGGCAAAGACGCCCTCTCCACTTT. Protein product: CASRETDGGQRRPLHF.

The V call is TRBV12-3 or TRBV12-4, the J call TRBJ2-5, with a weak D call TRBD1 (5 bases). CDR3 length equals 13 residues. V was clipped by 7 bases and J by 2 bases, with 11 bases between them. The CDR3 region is CASTRPGQETQYF. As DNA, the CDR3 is TGTGCCAGCACCCGACCAGGGCAAGAGACCCAGTACTTC.

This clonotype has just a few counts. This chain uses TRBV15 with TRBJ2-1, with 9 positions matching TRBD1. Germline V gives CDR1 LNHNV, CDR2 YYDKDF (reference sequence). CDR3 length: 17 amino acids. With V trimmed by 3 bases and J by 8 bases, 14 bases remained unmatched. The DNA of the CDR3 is TGTGCCACCAGCAGGCCCCCACGGACAGGGGTAATCGATGAGCAGTTCTTC. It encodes CATSRPPRTGVIDEQFF.

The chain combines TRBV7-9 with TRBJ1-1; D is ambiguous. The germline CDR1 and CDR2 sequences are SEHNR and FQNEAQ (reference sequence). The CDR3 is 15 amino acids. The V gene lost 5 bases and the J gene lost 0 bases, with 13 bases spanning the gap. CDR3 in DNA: TGTGCCAGCAGCCCTGGGGAGCGGCTGAACACTGAAGCTTTCTTT. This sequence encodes CASSPGERLNTEAFF.

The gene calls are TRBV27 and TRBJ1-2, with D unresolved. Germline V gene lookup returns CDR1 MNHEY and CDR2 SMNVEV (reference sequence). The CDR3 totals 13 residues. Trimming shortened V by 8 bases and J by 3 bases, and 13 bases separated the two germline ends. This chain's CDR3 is CASSSAKYYGYTF. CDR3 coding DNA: TGTGCCAGCTCAAGCGCCAAGTACTATGGCTACACCTTC.

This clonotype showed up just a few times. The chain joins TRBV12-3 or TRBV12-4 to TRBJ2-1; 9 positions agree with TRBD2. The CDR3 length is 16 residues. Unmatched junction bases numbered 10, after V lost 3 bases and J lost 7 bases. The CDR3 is CASSFGGGASDNEQFF. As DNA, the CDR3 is TGTGCCAGCAGTTTCGGCGGGGGGGCCTCGGATAATGAGCAGTTCTTC.

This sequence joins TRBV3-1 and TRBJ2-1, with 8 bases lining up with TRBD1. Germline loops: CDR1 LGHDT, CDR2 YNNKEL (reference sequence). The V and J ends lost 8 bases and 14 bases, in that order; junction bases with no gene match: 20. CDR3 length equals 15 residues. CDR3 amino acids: CASRGRRDGTGFEFF. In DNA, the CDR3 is TGTGCCAGCCGGGGCCGGAGGGATGGGACAGGTTTTGAGTTCTTC.

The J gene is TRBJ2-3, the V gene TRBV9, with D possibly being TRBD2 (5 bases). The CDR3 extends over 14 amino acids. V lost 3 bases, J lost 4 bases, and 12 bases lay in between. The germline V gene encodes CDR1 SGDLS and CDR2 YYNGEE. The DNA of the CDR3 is TGTGCCAGCAGCGCACTAGGTCGCGCAGATACGCAGTATTTT. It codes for CASSALGRADTQYF.

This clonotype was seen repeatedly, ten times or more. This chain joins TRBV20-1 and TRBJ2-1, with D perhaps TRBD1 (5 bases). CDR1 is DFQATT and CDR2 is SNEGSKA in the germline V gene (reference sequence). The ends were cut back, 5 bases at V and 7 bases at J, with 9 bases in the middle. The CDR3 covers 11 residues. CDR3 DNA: TGCAGTGCTCCCCAGGGTAATGAGCAGTTCTTC. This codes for CSAPQGNEQFF.

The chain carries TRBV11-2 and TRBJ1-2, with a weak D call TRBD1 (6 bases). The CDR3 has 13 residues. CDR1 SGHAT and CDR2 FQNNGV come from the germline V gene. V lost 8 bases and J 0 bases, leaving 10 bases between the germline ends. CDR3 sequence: CASWGAANYGYTF. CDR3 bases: TGTGCCAGCTGGGGGGCCGCTAACTATGGCTACACCTTC.

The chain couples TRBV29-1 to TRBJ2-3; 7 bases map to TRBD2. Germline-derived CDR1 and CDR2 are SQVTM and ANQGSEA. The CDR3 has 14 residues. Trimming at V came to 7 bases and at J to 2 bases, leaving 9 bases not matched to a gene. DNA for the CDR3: TGCAGCGCCGAACCAGCGGGGCACACAGATACGCAGTATTTT. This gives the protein CSAEPAGHTDTQYF.

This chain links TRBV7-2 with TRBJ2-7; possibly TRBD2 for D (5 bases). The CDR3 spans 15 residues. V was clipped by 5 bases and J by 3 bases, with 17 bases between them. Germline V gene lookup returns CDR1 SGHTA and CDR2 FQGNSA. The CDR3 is CASSRAERAIYEQYF. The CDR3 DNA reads TGTGCCAGCAGCCGGGCTGAGAGGGCGATCTACGAGCAGTACTTC.

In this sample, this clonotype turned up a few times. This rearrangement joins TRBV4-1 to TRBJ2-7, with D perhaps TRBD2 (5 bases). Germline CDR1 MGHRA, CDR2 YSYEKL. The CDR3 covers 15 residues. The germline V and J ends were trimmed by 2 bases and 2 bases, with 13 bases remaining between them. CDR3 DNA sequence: TGCGCCAGCAGCCAAACCTTGGACTGGCCCTACGAGCAGTACTTC. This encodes CASSQTLDWPYEQYF.

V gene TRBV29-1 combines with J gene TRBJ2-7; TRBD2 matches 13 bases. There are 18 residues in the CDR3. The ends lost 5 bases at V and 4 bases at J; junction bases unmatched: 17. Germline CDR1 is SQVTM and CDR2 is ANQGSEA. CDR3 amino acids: CSVSELAGGPGLSYEQYF. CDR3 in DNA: TGCAGCGTTTCGGAACTAGCGGGAGGGCCTGGTTTATCTTACGAGCAGTACTTC.